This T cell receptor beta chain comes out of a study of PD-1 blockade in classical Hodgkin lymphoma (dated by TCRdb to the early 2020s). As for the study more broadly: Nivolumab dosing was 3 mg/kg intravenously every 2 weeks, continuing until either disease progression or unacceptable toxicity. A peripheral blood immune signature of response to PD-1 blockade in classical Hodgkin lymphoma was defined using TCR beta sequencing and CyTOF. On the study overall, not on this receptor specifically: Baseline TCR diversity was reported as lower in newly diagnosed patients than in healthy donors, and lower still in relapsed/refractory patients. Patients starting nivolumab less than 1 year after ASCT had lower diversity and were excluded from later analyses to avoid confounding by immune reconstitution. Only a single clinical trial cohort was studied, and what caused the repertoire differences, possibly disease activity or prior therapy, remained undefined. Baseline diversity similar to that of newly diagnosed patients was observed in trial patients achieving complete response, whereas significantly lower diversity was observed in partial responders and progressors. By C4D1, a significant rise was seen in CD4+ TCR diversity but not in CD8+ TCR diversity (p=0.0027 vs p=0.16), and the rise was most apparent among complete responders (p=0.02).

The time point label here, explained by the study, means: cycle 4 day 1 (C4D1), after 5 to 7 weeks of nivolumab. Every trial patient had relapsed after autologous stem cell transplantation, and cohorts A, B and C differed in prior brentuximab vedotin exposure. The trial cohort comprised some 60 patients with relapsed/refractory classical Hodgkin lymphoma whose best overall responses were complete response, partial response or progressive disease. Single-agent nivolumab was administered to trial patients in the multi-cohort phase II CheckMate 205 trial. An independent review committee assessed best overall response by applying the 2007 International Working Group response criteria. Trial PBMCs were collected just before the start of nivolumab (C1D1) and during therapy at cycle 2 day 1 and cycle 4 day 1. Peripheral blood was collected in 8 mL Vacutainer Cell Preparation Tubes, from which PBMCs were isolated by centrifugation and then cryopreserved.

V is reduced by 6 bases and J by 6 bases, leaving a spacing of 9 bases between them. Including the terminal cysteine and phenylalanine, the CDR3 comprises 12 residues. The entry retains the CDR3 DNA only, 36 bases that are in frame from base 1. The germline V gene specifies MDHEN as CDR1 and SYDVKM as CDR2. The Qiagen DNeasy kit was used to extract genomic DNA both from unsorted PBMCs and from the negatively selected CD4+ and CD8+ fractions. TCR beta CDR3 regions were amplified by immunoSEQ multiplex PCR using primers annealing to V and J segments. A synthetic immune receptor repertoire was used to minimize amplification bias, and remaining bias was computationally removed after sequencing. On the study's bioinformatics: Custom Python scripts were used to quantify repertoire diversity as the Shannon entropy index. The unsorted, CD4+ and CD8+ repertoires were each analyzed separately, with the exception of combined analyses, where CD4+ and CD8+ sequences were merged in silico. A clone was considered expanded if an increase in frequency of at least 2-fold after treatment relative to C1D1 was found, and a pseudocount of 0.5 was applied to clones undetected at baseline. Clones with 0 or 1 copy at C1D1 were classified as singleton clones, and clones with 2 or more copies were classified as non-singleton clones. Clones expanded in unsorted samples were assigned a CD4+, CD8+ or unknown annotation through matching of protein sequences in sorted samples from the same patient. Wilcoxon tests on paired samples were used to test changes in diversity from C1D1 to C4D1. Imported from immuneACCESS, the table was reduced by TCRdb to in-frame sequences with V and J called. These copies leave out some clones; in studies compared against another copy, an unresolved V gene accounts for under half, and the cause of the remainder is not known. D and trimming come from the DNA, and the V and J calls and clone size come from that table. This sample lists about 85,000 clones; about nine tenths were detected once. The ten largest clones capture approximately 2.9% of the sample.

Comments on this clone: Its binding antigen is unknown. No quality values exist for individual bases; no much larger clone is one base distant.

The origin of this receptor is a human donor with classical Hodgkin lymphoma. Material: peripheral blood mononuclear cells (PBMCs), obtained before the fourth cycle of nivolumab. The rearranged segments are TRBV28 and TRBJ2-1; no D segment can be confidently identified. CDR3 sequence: CASSHRSNEQFF. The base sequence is TGTGCCAGCAGCCACAGATCCAATGAGCAGTTCTTC.